The 27 T cell receptor beta chains given below trace back to one sample, sequenced in a study of T cells in Graves' hyperthyroidism and ophthalmopathy. There were TCR beta CDR3 regions amplified from RNA transcripts. HTBI primers were employed in a first-round RT-PCR of the TCR CDR3. MiXCR, run by TCRdb on the multiplex PCR reads, gives a single entry per CDR3 protein. Seen here are about 570,000 distinct CDR3 sequences, approximately 44% observed once, and the top ten hold around 20%. Sequenced material: peripheral blood or thyroid tissue (not recorded which). Receptor source: an adult woman with Graves' disease, either hyperthyroidism or ophthalmopathy (not recorded which).

This clonotype was observed many times. The chain combines TRBV5-1 with TRBJ1-4; D call uncertain. The V gene's germline CDR1 is SGHRS and CDR2 YFSETQ. There are 14 residues in the CDR3. Trimming left V 1 base short and J 4 bases short, with 8 bases between. CDR3: CASSLTELNEKLFF. CDR3 in DNA: TGCGCCAGCAGCTTGACAGAACTTAATGAAAAACTGTTTTTT.

Details on this clonotype: One junction end does not reproduce the germline sequence, and a read error may be involved. The rearrangement joins TRBV6-5 to TRBJ2-5; weak D call: TRBD2 (5 bases). Germline CDR1 reads MNHEY; CDR2 reads SVGAGI. The CDR3 is made up of 14 amino acids. The CDR3 is CAISEGSLQETQYF. The CDR3 DNA follows: TGTGCCATCAGTGAAGGGAGCCTTCAAGAGACCCAGTACTTC.

The chain combines TRBV20-1 with TRBJ2-5, with 8 bases that match TRBD2. The germline gives CDR1 DFQATT, CDR2 SNEGSKA (reference sequence). V lost 6 bases and J lost 1; bases outside the gene matches: 7. The CDR3 covers 14 residues. CDR3: CSARQAGGQETQYF. The DNA for the CDR3 is TGCAGTGCCAGACAGGCGGGAGGCCAAGAGACCCAGTACTTC.

Turning to this clonotype: Because the CDR3 is missing its conserved closing phenylalanine or tryptophan, this is likely a read error. The chain couples TRBV5-1 to TRBJ2-7, with D unclear. Per the germline V gene, CDR1 is SGHRS and CDR2 is YFSETQ. The V and J ends lost 5 bases and 7 bases respectively, with 1 base between them. This CDR3 is built from 8 residues. CDR3 coding DNA: TGCGCCAGCAGAGAGCAGTACAGG. Its translation is CASREQYR.

This rearrangement joins TRBV7-1 to TRBJ2-3; D is unclear. TRBV7-1 is an open reading frame, and its role is uncertain. This CDR3 spans 13 amino acids. Trimming took off 3 bases at V and 5 bases at J, with 9 bases between the two ends. The CDR3 spells CASSSAQGDTQYF. The CDR3 nucleotides are TGTGCCAGCAGCTCCGCCCAAGGAGATACGCAGTATTTT.

V and J are TRBV30 and TRBJ2-5; no reliable D call. Germline assignment: CDR1 GTSNPN and CDR2 SVGIG (reference sequence). With 2 bases removed from V and 4 bases from J, the gap between germline ends came to 5 bases. This CDR3 has 11 amino acids. The CDR3, as DNA: TGTGCCTGGAGTAATTTAGAGACCCAGTACTTC. Translation gives CAWSNLETQYF.

The chain joins TRBV7-9 to TRBJ1-5; D unclear. V lost 7 bases, J lost 7 bases, and 20 bases lay in between. Germline CDR1 and CDR2: SEHNR and FQNEAQ (reference sequence). This CDR3 spans 15 amino acids. Written as DNA, the CDR3 is TGTGCCAGCACCCCTGGACCTACAAGTTCCCAGCCCCAGCATTTT. This encodes CASTPGPTSSQPQHF.

This clonotype appeared many times. The chain recombines TRBV5-1 with TRBJ2-7; D remains ambiguous. The germline V gene encodes CDR1 SGHRS and CDR2 YFSETQ. This CDR3 spans 15 amino acids. V was pared by 0 bases and J by 7 bases, with 17 bases between. The chain's CDR3 is CASSLGSGGLKEQYF. The CDR3 DNA follows: TGCGCCAGCAGCTTGGGATCTGGCGGATTAAAGGAGCAGTACTTC.

V usage is TRBV7-9 and J usage is TRBJ1-1, with D perhaps TRBD1 (5 bases). The CDR3 covers 13 residues. Germline V gene sequence: CDR1 SEHNR, CDR2 FQNEAQ (reference sequence). Trimming removed 6 bases from V and 11 bases from J, with 19 bases in between. The CDR3: CASSSQGVGMAFF. The DNA of the CDR3 is TGTGCCAGCAGTTCCCAGGGAGTTGGGATGGCTTTCTTT.

CDR3 DNA: TGTGCCAGCAGGGGACAGAGGGGGGGGAACACTGAAGCTTTCTTT. Its translation is CASRGQRGGNTEAFF. This chain joins TRBV6-1 and TRBJ1-1; the match to TRBD1 covers 7 bases. This CDR3 spans 15 amino acids. CDR1 and CDR2 from the germline V gene are MNHNS and SASEGT. V lost 6 bases, J lost 1 base, and 8 bases stayed unmatched.

About this clonotype: Since the CDR3 does not end with the conserved phenylalanine or tryptophan, this likely comes from a read error. The rearrangement uses TRBV7-2 and TRBJ2-5; 10 nucleotides match TRBD1. Germline CDR1 is SGHTA and CDR2 is FQGNSA. The CDR3 is made up of 16 amino acids. DNA for the CDR3: TGCGCCAGCAGCCAAGACATGACAGGGGGCATGGAGACCCAGTACCTC. This translates into CASSQDMTGGMETQYL.

The rearrangement joins TRBV20-1 to TRBJ1-6; tentative D call: TRBD1 (5 bases). CDR3 length: 18 residues. Germline loops: CDR1 DFQATT, CDR2 SNEGSKA (reference sequence). V lost 3 bases to trimming and J lost 3 bases, with 21 bases between them. The chain's CDR3 is CSASPSGPWVNYNSPLHF. The DNA of the CDR3 is TGCAGTGCTAGCCCGTCAGGGCCATGGGTGAACTATAATTCACCCCTCCACTTT.

This clonotype was picked up many times. The chain joins TRBV20-1 to TRBJ2-5; 8 nucleotides match TRBD2. Trimming removed 8 bases from V and 5 bases from J; junction bases left unmatched: 10. Germline CDR1 is DFQATT and CDR2 is SNEGSKA (reference sequence). This CDR3 has 13 residues. The CDR3 bases are TGCAGTCCCAAAGCGGGAGTCAGTGAGACCCAGTACTTC. Its translation is CSPKAGVSETQYF.

V usage is TRBV7-8 and J usage is TRBJ2-2; maybe TRBD1 (6 bases). From germline, CDR1 is SGHVS and CDR2 FQNEAQ. Trimming removed 11 bases from V and 1 base from J, with 14 bases in between. This CDR3 spans 14 amino acids. The CDR3 is CAGLPRGNTGELFF. The CDR3 DNA is TGTGCCGGCCTGCCCAGGGGGAACACCGGGGAGCTGTTTTTT.

This clonotype has only one observation. The V call is TRBV10-3, the J call TRBJ1-5; 8 positions agree with TRBD1. J was trimmed by 7 bases and V by 8 bases; bases with no gene match: 7. Per the germline V gene, CDR1 is ENHRY and CDR2 is SYGVKD. The length of the CDR3 is 13 residues. The CDR3 protein is CAIGDRGQQPQHF. CDR3 nucleotides: TGTGCCATCGGAGACAGGGGTCAGCAGCCCCAGCATTTT.

This clonotype was picked up many times. The chain links TRBV7-2 to TRBJ1-2, with a tentative D call TRBD1 (6 bases). The germline gives CDR1 SGHTA, CDR2 FQGNSA. The CDR3 sequence is 15 residues long. V shed 1 base and J shed 5 bases, with 14 bases lying between them. CDR3 amino acids: CASSLVDSVAYGYTF. The CDR3 DNA follows: TGTGCCAGCAGCTTAGTGGACAGCGTAGCATATGGCTACACCTTC. The full variable domain, its missing parts supplied by reference TRBV7-2 and TRBJ1-2, is GAGVSQSPSNKVTEKGKDVELRCDPISGHTALYWYRQSLGQGLEFLIYFQGNSAPDKSGLPSDRFSAERTGGSVSTLTIQRTQQEDSAVYLCASSLVDSVAYGYTFGSGTRLTVV.

The gene calls are TRBV29-1 and TRBJ1-2; D not resolved. This CDR3 contains 14 residues. CDR1 is SQVTM, CDR2 ANQGSEA, per germline. Trimming removed 1 base at V and 2 bases at J, with 11 bases between. Here the CDR3 reads CSVEGQRRNYGYTF. The CDR3 region has the DNA TGCAGCGTTGAAGGGCAGCGGAGGAACTATGGCTACACCTTC.

This clonotype was detected ten times or more. The chain links TRBV2 to TRBJ2-7, with TRBD1 matching 7 bases. CDR1 and CDR2 (germline): SNHLY, FYNNEI. The CDR3 is made up of 14 amino acids. V shed 6 bases and J 1 base; nucleotides not matched to a gene: 6. CDR3 amino acids: CASSPPGQSYEQYF. CDR3 DNA: TGTGCCAGCAGCCCCCCGGGACAGTCCTACGAGCAGTACTTC.

Ten or more counts support this clonotype. The chain employs TRBV15 and TRBJ2-7; D perhaps matches TRBD2 (6 bases). The CDR3 has 17 residues. The V end lost 3 bases, the J end lost 3 bases, and 21 bases lay between the germline ends. Germline V gene data show CDR1 as LNHNV and CDR2 as YYDKDF (reference sequence). The CDR3 spells CATSSSRGVSTSYEQYF. CDR3 coding DNA: TGTGCCACCAGCAGTTCCCGCGGGGTCTCGACAAGCTACGAGCAGTACTTC.

At least ten counts were recorded for this clonotype. This sequence joins TRBV11-2 and TRBJ2-7, with D possibly matching TRBD2 (5 bases). The CDR3 loop spans 14 amino acids. Germline assignment: CDR1 SGHAT and CDR2 FQNNGV. The V and J ends lost 5 bases and 2 bases respectively, with 13 bases between them. CDR3: CASSRERQTYEQYF. In DNA, the CDR3 is TGTGCCAGCAGCCGCGAGCGGCAGACCTACGAGCAGTACTTC. The variable domain in full, with the rest retrieved from reference TRBV11-2 and TRBJ2-7, is EAGVAQSPRYKIIEKRQSVAFWCNPISGHATLYWYQQILGQGPKLLIQFQNNGVVDDSQLPKDRFSAERLKGVDSTLKIQPAKLEDSAVYLCASSRERQTYEQYFGPGTRLTVT.

The chain carries TRBV10-3 and TRBJ1-4; tentatively, D is TRBD1 (6 bases). Germline CDR1 reads ENHRY; CDR2 reads SYGVKD. The V gene lost 0 bases and the J gene lost 6 bases, with 14 bases spanning the gap. The CDR3 length is 16 residues. This chain's CDR3 is CAISESGGRFDEKLFF. The CDR3, as DNA: TGTGCCATCAGTGAGTCTGGGGGGCGTTTCGATGAAAAACTGTTTTTT.

This clonotype has a count of ten or more. The chain uses TRBV7-2 and TRBJ1-4; D gene unclear. The CDR3 runs 15 residues. Trimming cost V 1 base and J 0 bases, with 6 bases left between them. CDR1 is SGHTA and CDR2 is FQGNSA in the germline V gene. The CDR3 coding sequence is TGTGCCAGCAGCTTAGTGCGCGCAACTAATGAAAAACTGTTTTTT. As protein: CASSLVRATNEKLFF.

The chain has TRBV29-1 and TRBJ2-7; D not certain. The CDR3 has 12 residues. With 5 bases removed from V and 3 bases from J, the gap between germline ends came to 11 bases. Germline V gene lookup returns CDR1 SQVTM and CDR2 ANQGSEA. This CDR3 reads CSVLGPDYEQYF. The CDR3 coding sequence is TGCAGCGTTCTAGGACCCGACTACGAGCAGTACTTC.

The chain links TRBV24-1 to TRBJ1-1, with D unclear. The CDR3 contains 17 residues. Per germline, CDR1 KGHDR and CDR2 SFDVKD. V was trimmed by 1 base and J by 5 bases, leaving 19 bases between them. The chain's CDR3 is CATSDFPTYLLGTEAFF. DNA for the CDR3: TGTGCCACCAGTGATTTTCCCACGTATCTTTTAGGGACTGAAGCTTTCTTT.

The J gene is TRBJ1-6, the V gene TRBV10-2; 7 bases align to TRBD1. The V and J ends lost 4 bases and 11 bases, in that order; junction bases with no gene match: 11. The CDR3 extends over 15 amino acids. CDR1 and CDR2 (germline): WSHSY, SAAADI. CDR3 loop: CASSVRTGPLAPLHF. The CDR3 DNA is TGCGCCAGCAGTGTTAGGACAGGCCCTTTGGCACCCCTCCACTTT.

V is TRBV12-3 or TRBV12-4 and J is TRBJ2-7; possibly TRBD1 for D (6 bases). This CDR3 comprises 14 residues. V was shortened by 4 bases and J by 1 base, with 11 bases between the two germline ends. CDR3 bases: TGTGCCAGCAGTTACTCGACAGGTTCCTACGAGCAGTACTTC. As protein: CASSYSTGSYEQYF.

Many counts were recorded for this clonotype. In DNA form, the CDR3 reads TGTGCCAGCAGCCGAGGCCGGGTAAAGGAGCCCTCTGGAAACACCATATATTTT. Its translation is CASSRGRVKEPSGNTIYF. This chain connects TRBV7-8 to TRBJ1-3; the D is unclear. The CDR3 loop spans 18 amino acids. Trimming took off 5 bases at V and 0 bases at J, with 20 bases between the two ends. Germline V gives CDR1 SGHVS, CDR2 FQNEAQ. The whole variable domain, remainder taken from reference TRBV7-8 and TRBJ1-3, is GAGVSQSPRYKVAKRGQDVALRCDPISGHVSLFWYQQALGQGPEFLTYFQNEAQLDKSGLPSDRFFAERPEGSVSTLKIQRTQQEDSAVYLCASSRGRVKEPSGNTIYFGEGSWLTVV.